This T cell receptor beta chain was observed in a study of CD8 T cells in ankylosing spondylitis. Study-level findings and limits: CD8+ disease-linked clones were present at relatively low frequencies in blood.

TCRdb analysed the 5' RACE reads with MiXCR anew, one entry per CDR3 protein. The data hold under 250,000 distinct CDR3 sequences, with roughly a tenth observed a single time. About this clonotype: Antigen specificity is unknown.

This receptor was identified in a male donor with ankylosing spondylitis or in good health (not recorded which). What was sequenced was blood, either unsorted or a sorted T cell fraction (not recorded which).

The CDR3 loop is CASSVERGQETQYF. In nucleotides, the CDR3 is TGTGCCAGCAGCGTAGAGCGGGGCCAAGAGACCCAGTACTTC. The chain couples TRBV9 to TRBJ2-5, with 7 bases matching TRBD2. Germline V gene data show CDR1 as SGDLS and CDR2 as YYNGEE. CDR3 size: 14 residues. Trimming at V came to 0 bases and at J to 1 base, leaving 0 bases not matched to a gene.